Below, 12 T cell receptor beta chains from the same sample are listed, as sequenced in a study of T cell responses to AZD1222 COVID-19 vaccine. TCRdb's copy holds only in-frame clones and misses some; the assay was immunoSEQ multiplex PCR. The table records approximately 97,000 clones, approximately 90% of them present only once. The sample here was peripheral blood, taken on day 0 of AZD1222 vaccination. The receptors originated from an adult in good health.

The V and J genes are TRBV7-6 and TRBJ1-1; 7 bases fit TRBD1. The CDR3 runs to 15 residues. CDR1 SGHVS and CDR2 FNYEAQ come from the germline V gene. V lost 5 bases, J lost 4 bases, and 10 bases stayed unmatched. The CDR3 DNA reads TGTGCCAGCAGCCCCCCGACAGGGAGGGTCACTGAAGCTTTCTTT. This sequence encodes CASSPPTGRVTEAFF.

The DNA for the CDR3 is TGTGCCAGCAGTTCGGGGCGGGAGAGGGGTTCACCCCTCCACTTT. As protein: CASSSGRERGSPLHF. The V and J genes are TRBV27 and TRBJ1-6, with D maybe TRBD1 (5 bases). The CDR3 length is 15 residues. V shed 4 bases and J shed 9 bases, with 16 bases lying between them. Germline lookup yields CDR1 MNHEY and CDR2 SMNVEV (reference sequence).

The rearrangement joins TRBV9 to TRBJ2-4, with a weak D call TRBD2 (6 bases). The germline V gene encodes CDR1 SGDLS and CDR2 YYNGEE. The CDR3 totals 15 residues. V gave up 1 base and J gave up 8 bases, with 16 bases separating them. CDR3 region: CASSVREDYRDIQYF. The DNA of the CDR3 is TGTGCCAGCAGCGTAAGGGAGGATTACCGGGACATTCAGTACTTC.

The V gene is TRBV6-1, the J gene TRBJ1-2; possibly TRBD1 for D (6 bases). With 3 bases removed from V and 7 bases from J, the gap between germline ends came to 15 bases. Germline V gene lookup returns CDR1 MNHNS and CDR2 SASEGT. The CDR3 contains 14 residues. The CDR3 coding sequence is TGTGCCAGCAGTGATGTCAGGGGTGTAGGTGGCTACACCTTC. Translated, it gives CASSDVRGVGGYTF.

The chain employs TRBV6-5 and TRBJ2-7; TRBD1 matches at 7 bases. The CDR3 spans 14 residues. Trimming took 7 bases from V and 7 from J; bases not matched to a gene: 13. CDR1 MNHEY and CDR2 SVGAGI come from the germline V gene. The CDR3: CASTKTGTLSEQYF. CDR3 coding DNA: TGTGCCAGCACGAAGACAGGGACCCTTAGTGAGCAGTACTTC.

The chain's CDR3 is CSVGEVASTDTQYF. DNA for the CDR3: TGCAGCGTTGGGGAGGTAGCTAGCACAGATACGCAGTATTTT. The chain is built from TRBV29-1 and TRBJ2-3; a weak D match, TRBD2 (6 bases). The V and J ends lost 4 bases and 0 bases respectively, with 11 bases between them. The germline CDR1 and CDR2 sequences are SQVTM and ANQGSEA. CDR3 length equals 14 residues.

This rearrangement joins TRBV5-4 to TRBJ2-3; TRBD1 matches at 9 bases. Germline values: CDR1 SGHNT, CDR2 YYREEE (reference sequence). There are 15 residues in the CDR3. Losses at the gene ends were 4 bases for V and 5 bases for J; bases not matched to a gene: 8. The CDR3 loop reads CASSPWTGAEDTQYF. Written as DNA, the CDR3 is TGTGCCAGCAGCCCATGGACAGGGGCGGAAGATACGCAGTATTTT.

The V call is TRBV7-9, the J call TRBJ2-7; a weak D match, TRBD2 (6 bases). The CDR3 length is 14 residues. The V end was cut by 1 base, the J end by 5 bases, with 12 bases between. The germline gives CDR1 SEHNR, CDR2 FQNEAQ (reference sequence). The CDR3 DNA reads TGTGCCAGCAGCTTAGGCCTAGCGAAAAACGAGCAGTACTTC. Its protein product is CASSLGLAKNEQYF. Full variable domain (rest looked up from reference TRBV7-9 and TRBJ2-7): DTGVSQNPRHKITKRGQNVTFRCDPISEHNRLYWYRQTLGQGPEFLTYFQNEAQLEKSRLLSDRFSAERPKGSFSTLEIQRTEQGDSAMYLCASSLGLAKNEQYFGPGTRLTVT.

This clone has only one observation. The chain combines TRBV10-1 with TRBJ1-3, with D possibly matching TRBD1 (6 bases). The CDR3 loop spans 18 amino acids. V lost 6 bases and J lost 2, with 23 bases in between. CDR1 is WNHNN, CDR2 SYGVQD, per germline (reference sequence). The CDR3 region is CASSLIPRTESTGNTIYF. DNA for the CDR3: TGCGCCAGCAGCCTCATCCCACGGACAGAATCGACTGGAAACACCATATATTTT.

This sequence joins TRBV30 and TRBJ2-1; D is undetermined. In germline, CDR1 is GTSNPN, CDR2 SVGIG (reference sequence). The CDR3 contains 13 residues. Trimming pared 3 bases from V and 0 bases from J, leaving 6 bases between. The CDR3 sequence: CAWRGSSYNEQFF. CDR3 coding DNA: TGTGCCTGGAGGGGAAGCTCCTACAATGAGCAGTTCTTC.

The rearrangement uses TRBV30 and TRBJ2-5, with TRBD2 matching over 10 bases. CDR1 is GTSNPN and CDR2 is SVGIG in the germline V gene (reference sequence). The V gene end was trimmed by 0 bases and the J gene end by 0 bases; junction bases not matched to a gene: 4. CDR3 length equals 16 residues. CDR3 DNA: TGTGCCTGGAGTGTGGGGACTAGCGTATACCAAGAGACCCAGTACTTC. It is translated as CAWSVGTSVYQETQYF.

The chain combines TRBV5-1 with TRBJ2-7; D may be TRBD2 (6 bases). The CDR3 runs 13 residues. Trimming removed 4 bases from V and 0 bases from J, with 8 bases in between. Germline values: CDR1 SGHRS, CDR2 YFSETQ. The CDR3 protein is CASSRGSSYEQYF. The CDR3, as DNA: TGCGCCAGCAGCCGGGGGTCCTCCTACGAGCAGTACTTC. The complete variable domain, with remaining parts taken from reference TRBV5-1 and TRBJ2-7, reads KAGVTQTPRYLIKTRGQQVTLSCSPISGHRSVSWYQQTPGQGLQFLFEYFSETQRNKGNFPGRFSGRQFSNSRSEMNVSTLELGDSALYLCASSRGSSYEQYFGPGTRLTVT.